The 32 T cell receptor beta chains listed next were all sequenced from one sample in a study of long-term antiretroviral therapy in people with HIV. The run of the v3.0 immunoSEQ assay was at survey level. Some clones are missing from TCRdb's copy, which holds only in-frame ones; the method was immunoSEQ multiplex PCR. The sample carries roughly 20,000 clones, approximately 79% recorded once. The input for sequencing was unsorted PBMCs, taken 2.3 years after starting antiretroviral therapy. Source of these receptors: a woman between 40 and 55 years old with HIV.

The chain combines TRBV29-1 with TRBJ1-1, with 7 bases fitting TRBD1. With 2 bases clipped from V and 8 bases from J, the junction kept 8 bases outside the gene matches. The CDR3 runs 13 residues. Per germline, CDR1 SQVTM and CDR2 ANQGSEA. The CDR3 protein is CSVELFQTGEAFF. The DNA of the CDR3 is TGCAGCGTTGAACTATTTCAGACAGGGGAAGCTTTCTTT.

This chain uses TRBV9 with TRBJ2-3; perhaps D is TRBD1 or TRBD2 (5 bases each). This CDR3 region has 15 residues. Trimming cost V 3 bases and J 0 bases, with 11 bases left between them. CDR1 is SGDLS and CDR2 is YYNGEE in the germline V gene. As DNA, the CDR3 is TGTGCCAGCAGCGAGGGGAGAACTAGCACAGATACGCAGTATTTT. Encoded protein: CASSEGRTSTDTQYF.

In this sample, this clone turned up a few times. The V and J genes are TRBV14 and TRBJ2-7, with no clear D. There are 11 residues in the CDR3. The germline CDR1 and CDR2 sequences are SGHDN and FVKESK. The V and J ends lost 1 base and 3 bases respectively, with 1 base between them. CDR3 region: CASSQGYEQYF. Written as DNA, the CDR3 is TGTGCCAGCAGCCAAGGCTACGAGCAGTACTTC.

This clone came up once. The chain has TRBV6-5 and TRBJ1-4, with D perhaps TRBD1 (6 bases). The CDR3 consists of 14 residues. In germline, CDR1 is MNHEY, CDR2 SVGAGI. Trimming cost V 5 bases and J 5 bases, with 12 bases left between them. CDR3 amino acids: CASSLPGANEKLFF. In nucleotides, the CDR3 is TGTGCCAGCAGTCTTCCAGGGGCGAATGAAAAACTGTTTTTT.

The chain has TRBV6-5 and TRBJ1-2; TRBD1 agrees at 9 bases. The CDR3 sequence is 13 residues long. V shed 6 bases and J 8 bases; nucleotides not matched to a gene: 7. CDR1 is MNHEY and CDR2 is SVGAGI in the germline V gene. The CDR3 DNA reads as TGTGCCAGCAGGGAGGACAGGGGATGGGGCTACACCTTC. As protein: CASREDRGWGYTF.

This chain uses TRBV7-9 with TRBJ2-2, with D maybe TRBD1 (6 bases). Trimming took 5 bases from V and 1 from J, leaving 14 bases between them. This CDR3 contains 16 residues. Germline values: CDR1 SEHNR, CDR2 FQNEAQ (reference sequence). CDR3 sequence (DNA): TGTGCCAGCAGCCCGCTGGACAGTAAGAACACCGGGGAGCTGTTTTTT. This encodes CASSPLDSKNTGELFF. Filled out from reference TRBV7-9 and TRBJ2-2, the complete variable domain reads DTGVSQNPRHKITKRGQNVTFRCDPISEHNRLYWYRQTLGQGPEFLTYFQNEAQLEKSRLLSDRFSAERPKGSFSTLEIQRTEQGDSAMYLCASSPLDSKNTGELFFGEGSRLTVL.

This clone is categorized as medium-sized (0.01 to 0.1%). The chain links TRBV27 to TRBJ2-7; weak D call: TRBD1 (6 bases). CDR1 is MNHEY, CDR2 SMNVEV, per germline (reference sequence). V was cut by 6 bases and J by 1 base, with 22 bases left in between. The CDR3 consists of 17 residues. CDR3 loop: CASSLTGLSAISYEQYF. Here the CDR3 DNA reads TGTGCCAGCAGCCTGACAGGACTCTCGGCGATTTCCTACGAGCAGTACTTC.

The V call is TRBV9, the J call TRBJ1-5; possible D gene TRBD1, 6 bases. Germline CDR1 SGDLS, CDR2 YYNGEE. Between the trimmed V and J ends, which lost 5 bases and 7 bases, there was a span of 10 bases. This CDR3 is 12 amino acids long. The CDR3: CASRGAKQPQHF. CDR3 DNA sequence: TGTGCCAGCAGGGGGGCGAAGCAGCCCCAGCATTTT.

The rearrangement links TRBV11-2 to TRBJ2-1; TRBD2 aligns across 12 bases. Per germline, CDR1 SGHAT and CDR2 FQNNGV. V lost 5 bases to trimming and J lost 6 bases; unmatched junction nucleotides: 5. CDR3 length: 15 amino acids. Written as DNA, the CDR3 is TGTGCCAGCAGCGGCGGACTAGCGGGGTCCAATGAGCAGTTCTTC. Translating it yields CASSGGLAGSNEQFF. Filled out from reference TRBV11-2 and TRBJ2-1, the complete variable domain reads EAGVAQSPRYKIIEKRQSVAFWCNPISGHATLYWYQQILGQGPKLLIQFQNNGVVDDSQLPKDRFSAERLKGVDSTLKIQPAKLEDSAVYLCASSGGLAGSNEQFFGPGTRLTVL.

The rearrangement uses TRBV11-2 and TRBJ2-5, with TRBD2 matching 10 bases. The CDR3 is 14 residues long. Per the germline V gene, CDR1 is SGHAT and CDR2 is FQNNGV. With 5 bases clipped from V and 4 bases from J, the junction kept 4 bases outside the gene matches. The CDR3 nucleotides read TGTGCCAGCAGCCCGATAGCGGGAGGAGAGACCCAGTACTTC. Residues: CASSPIAGGETQYF.

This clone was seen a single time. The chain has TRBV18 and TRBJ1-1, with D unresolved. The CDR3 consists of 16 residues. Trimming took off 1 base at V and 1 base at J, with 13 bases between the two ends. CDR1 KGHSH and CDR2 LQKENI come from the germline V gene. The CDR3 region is CASSPRFASANTEAFF. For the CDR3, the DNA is TGTGCCAGCTCACCACGGTTCGCCTCCGCGAACACTGAAGCTTTCTTT. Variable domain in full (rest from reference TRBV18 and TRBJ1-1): NAGVMQNPRHLVRRRGQEARLRCSPMKGHSHVYWYRQLPEEGLKFMVYLQKENIIDESGMPKERFSAEFPKEGPSILRIQQVVRGDSAAYFCASSPRFASANTEAFFGQGTRLTVV.

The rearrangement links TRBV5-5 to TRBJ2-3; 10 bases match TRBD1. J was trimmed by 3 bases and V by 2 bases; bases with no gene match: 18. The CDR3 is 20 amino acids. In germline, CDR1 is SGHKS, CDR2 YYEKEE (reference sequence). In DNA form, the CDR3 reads TGTGCCAGCAGCTTCTTTCTCAAGGGACAGGGGAGTTATGGAACAGATACGCAGTATTTT. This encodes CASSFFLKGQGSYGTDTQYF.

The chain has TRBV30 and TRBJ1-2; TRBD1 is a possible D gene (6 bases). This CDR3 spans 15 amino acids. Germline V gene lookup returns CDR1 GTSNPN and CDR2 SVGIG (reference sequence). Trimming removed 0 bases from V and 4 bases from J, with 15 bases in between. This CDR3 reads CAWSVPPQGSYGYTF. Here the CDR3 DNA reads TGTGCCTGGAGTGTACCCCCACAGGGAAGCTATGGCTACACCTTC.

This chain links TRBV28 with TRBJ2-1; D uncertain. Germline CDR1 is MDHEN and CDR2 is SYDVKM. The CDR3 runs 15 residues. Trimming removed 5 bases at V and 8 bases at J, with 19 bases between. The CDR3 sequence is CASSLAGRDGYEQFF. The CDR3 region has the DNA TGTGCCAGCAGTCTCGCCGGACGAGACGGCTATGAGCAGTTCTTC.

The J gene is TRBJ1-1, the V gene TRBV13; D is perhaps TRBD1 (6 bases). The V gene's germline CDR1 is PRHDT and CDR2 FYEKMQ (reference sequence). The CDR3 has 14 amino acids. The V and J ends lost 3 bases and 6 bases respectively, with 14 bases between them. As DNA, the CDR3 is TGTGCCAGCAGCTTCGAGGGGGAAGGCGCTGAAGCTTTCTTT. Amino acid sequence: CASSFEGEGAEAFF. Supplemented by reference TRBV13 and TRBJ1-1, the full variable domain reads AAGVIQSPRHLIKEKRETATLKCYPIPRHDTVYWYQQGPGQDPQFLISFYEKMQSDKGSIPDRFSAQQFSDYHSELNMSSLELGDSALYFCASSFEGEGAEAFFGQGTRLTVV.

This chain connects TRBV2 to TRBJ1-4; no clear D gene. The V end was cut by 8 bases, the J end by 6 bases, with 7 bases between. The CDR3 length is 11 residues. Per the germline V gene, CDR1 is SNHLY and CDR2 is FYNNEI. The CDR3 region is CASSWDEKLFF. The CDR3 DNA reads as TGTGCCAGCTCCTGGGATGAAAAACTGTTTTTT.

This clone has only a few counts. The CDR3 loop is CASSPGTRDYGYTF. In DNA form, the CDR3 reads TGTGCCAGCAGCCCCGGGACCCGGGACTATGGCTACACCTTC. The J gene is TRBJ1-2, the V gene TRBV7-2; a possible D gene is TRBD1 (5 bases). The CDR3 is 14 amino acids. Germline V gives CDR1 SGHTA, CDR2 FQGNSA. V was trimmed by 5 bases and J by 3 bases, leaving 13 bases between them.

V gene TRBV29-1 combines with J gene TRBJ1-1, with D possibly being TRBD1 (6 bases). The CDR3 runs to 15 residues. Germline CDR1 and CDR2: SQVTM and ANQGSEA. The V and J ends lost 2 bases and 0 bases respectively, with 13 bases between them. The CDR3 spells CSVEKGEGVNTEAFF. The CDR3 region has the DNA TGCAGCGTTGAAAAAGGGGAGGGGGTGAACACTGAAGCTTTCTTT. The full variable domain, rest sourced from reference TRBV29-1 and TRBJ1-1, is SAVISQKPSRDICQRGTSLTIQCQVDSQVTMMFWYRQQPGQSLTLIATANQGSEATYESGFVIDKFPISRPNLTFSTLTVSNMSPEDSSIYLCSVEKGEGVNTEAFFGQGTRLTVV.

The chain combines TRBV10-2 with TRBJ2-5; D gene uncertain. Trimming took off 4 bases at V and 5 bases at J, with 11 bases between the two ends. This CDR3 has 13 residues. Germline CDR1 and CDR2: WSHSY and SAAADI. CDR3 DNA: TGCGCCAGCAGTGTAATCCCCATGGAGACCCAGTACTTC. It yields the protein CASSVIPMETQYF.

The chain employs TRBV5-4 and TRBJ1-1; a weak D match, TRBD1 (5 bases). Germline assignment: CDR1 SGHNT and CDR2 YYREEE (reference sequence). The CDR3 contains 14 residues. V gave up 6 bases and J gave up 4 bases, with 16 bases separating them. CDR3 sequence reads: CASTPREVITEAFF. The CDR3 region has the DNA TGTGCCAGCACCCCCAGGGAAGTGATCACTGAAGCTTTCTTT.

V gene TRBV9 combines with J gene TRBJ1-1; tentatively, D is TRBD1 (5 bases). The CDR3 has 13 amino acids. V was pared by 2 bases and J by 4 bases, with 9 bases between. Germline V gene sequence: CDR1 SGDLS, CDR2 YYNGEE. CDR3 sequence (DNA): TGTGCCAGCAGCGTTGGGGGGACCACTGAAGCTTTCTTT. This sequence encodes CASSVGGTTEAFF.

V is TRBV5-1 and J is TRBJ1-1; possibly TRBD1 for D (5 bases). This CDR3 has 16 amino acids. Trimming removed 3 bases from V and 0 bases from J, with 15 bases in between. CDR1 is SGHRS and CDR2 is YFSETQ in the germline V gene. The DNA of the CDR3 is TGCGCCAGCAGCTCTACTATCGACAGCTTGAACACTGAAGCTTTCTTT. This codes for CASSSTIDSLNTEAFF.

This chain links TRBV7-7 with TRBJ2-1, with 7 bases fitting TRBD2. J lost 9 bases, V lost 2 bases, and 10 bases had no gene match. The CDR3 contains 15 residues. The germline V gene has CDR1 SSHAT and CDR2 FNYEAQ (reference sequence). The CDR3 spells CASSLRLAALGEQFF. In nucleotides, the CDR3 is TGTGCCAGCAGCTTACGGCTAGCGGCTTTGGGTGAGCAGTTCTTC.

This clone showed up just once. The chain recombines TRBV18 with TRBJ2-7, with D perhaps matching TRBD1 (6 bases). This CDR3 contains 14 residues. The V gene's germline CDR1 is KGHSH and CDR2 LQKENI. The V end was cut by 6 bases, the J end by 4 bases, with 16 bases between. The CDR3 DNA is TGTGCCAGCTCCAAAGCCGGGACATTATACGAGCAGTACTTC. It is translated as CASSKAGTLYEQYF.

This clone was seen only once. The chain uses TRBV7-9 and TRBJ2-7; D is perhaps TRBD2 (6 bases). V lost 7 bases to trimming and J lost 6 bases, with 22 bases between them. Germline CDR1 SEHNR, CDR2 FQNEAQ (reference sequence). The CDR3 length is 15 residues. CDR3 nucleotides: TGTGCCAGCAACGGGGAGGTAGGAGGGATCCTCGAGCAGTACTTC. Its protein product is CASNGEVGGILEQYF.

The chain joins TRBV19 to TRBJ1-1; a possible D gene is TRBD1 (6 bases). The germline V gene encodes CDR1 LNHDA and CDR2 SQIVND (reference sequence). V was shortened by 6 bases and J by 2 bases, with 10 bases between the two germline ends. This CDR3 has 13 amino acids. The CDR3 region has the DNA TGTGCCAGTAGGACAGGTGGAAACACTGAAGCTTTCTTT. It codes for CASRTGGNTEAFF.

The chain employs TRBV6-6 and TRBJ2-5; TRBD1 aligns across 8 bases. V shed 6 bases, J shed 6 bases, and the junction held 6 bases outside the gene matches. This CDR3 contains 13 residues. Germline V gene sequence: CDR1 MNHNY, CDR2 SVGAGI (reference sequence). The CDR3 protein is CASSPTGGQTQYF. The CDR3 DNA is TGTGCCAGCAGCCCCACAGGGGGACAGACCCAGTACTTC.

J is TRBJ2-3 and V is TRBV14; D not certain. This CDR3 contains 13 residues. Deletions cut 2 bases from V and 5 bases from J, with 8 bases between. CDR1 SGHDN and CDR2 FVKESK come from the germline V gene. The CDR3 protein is CASSQFVGDTQYF. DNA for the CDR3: TGTGCCAGCAGCCAATTTGTGGGAGATACGCAGTATTTT.

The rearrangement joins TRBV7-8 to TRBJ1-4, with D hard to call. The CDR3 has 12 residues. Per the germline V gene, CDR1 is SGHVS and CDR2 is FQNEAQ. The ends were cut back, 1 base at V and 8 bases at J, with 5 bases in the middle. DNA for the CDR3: TGTGCCAGCAGCTTAGTGAGGGAAAAACTGTTTTTT. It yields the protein CASSLVREKLFF.

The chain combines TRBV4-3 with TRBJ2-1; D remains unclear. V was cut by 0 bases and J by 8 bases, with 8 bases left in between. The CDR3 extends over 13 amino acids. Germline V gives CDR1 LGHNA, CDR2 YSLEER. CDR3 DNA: TGCGCCAGCAGCCAAGATCTTGACTATGAGCAGTTCTTC. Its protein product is CASSQDLDYEQFF.

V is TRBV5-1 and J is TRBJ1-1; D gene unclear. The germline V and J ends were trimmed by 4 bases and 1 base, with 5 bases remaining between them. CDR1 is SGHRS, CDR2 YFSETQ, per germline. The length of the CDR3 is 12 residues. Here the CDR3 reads CASSPGNTEAFF. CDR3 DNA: TGCGCCAGCAGCCCAGGGAACACTGAAGCTTTCTTT.

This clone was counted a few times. The CDR3 bases are TGTGCCAGCAGCTTAGTTGCTGGGCAAGGGCAGCCCCAGCATTTT. It codes for CASSLVAGQGQPQHF. V is TRBV7-6 and J is TRBJ1-5; D unclear. Germline values: CDR1 SGHVS, CDR2 FNYEAQ. The CDR3 is made up of 15 amino acids. The ends were cut back, 1 base at V and 7 bases at J, with 14 bases in the middle.